Shown below are 28 T cell receptor beta chains from a single sample sequenced in a study of blood T cell repertoires in COVID-19. Sequencing was performed with immunoSEQ multiplex PCR; in TCRdb, only in-frame clones are kept and a portion is missing. This sample carries 140,000 to 150,000 clones, approximately 80% of them seen once, and the ten largest clones take roughly 15%. What was sequenced was peripheral blood. These receptors all stem from a man between 45 and 60 years old with acute or convalescent COVID-19.

The chain uses TRBV12-3 or TRBV12-4 and TRBJ2-3; D is unresolved. V lost 7 bases to trimming and J lost 6 bases, with 8 bases between them. The CDR3 is 11 residues long. Here the CDR3 reads CASTTGDTQYF. CDR3 nucleotides: TGTGCCAGCACTACCGGGGATACGCAGTATTTT.

The chain combines TRBV10-1 with TRBJ2-5, with D perhaps TRBD2 (6 bases). The CDR3 loop spans 15 amino acids. The V gene's germline CDR1 is WNHNN and CDR2 SYGVQD (reference sequence). Trimming cost V 0 bases and J 3 bases, with 11 bases left between them. The CDR3 here is CASSESGTPEETQYF. The DNA of the CDR3 is TGCGCCAGCAGTGAGTCGGGGACTCCAGAAGAGACCCAGTACTTC.

The V gene is TRBV30, the J gene TRBJ2-1; TRBD1 aligns across 11 bases. This CDR3 is built from 14 residues. V trimming: 5 bases; J trimming: 6 bases; junction bases outside the gene matches: 6. Per germline, CDR1 GTSNPN and CDR2 SVGIG (reference sequence). The CDR3 sequence: CAWSWDRGANEQFF. The CDR3 DNA follows: TGTGCCTGGTCATGGGACAGGGGGGCCAATGAGCAGTTCTTC.

V gene TRBV7-9 combines with J gene TRBJ2-4, with D tentatively TRBD1 (6 bases). V dropped 5 bases and J dropped 4 bases, with 12 bases sitting between them. The CDR3 is 14 amino acids. The germline V gene encodes CDR1 SEHNR and CDR2 FQNEAQ (reference sequence). In DNA form, the CDR3 reads TGTGCCAGCAGCCTCCGGGACAAGAAAAACATTCAGTACTTC. Its protein product is CASSLRDKKNIQYF.

The chain uses TRBV29-1 and TRBJ1-1; 11 bases line up with TRBD1. Trimming at V came to 6 bases and at J to 3 bases, leaving 9 bases not matched to a gene. The germline gives CDR1 SQVTM, CDR2 ANQGSEA. This CDR3 is 15 amino acids long. CDR3 sequence (DNA): TGCAGCGTCCCGGGACAGGGGGGTGGTTACACTGAAGCTTTCTTT. Protein product: CSVPGQGGGYTEAFF.

The rearrangement joins TRBV27 to TRBJ2-3; a weak D match, TRBD2 (6 bases). V was trimmed by 4 bases and J by 1 base, leaving 6 bases between them. This CDR3 spans 13 amino acids. Germline V CDR1 and CDR2: MNHEY, SMNVEV (reference sequence). DNA for the CDR3: TGTGCCAGCAGTTGGAGGGGCACAGATACGCAGTATTTT. Translating it yields CASSWRGTDTQYF.

The gene calls are TRBV6-5 and TRBJ1-3, with a weak D call TRBD1 (5 bases). With 6 bases removed from V and 0 bases from J, the gap between germline ends came to 12 bases. The CDR3 extends over 15 amino acids. Per the germline V gene, CDR1 is MNHEY and CDR2 is SVGAGI. The CDR3 loop reads CASRQQEYSGNTIYF. The CDR3 coding sequence is TGTGCCAGCAGACAACAGGAATACTCTGGAAACACCATATATTTT.

The rearrangement links TRBV5-1 to TRBJ1-6; maybe TRBD1 (5 bases). Germline lookup yields CDR1 SGHRS and CDR2 YFSETQ. The ends were cut back, 0 bases at V and 9 bases at J, with 10 bases in the middle. The CDR3 loop spans 14 amino acids. The CDR3 here is CASSLAEGLSPLHF. The CDR3 bases are TGCGCCAGCAGCTTGGCCGAGGGACTTTCACCCCTCCACTTT.

V is TRBV3-1 (or the pseudogene TRBV3-2) and J is TRBJ2-7; TRBD2 is a possible D gene (6 bases). The length of the CDR3 is 18 residues. Trimming stripped 0 bases from V and 5 bases from J, with 23 bases between. From germline, CDR1 is LGHDT and CDR2 YNNKEL (reference sequence). The CDR3 DNA is TGTGCCAGCAGCCAAGATCTTCTCTCGCGGGGCACCTCGAACGAGCAGTACTTC. Translation gives CASSQDLLSRGTSNEQYF.

This clone was seen just once. The V and J genes are TRBV11-2 and TRBJ1-1; 7 bases line up with TRBD1. The CDR3 is 13 amino acids. Germline V gene lookup returns CDR1 SGHAT and CDR2 FQNNGV. V shed 5 bases and J 7 bases; nucleotides not matched to a gene: 7. The CDR3 bases are TGTGCCAGCAGCCCGGACAGGACACTTGAAGCTTTCTTT. Amino acids: CASSPDRTLEAFF.

The chain links TRBV6-1 to TRBJ2-2; D gene uncertain. The CDR3 is 13 amino acids. Germline assignment: CDR1 MNHNS and CDR2 SASEGT. Trimming shortened V by 1 base and J by 2 bases, and 2 bases separated the two germline ends. In nucleotides, the CDR3 is TGTGCCAGCAGTGAAGTAAACACCGGGGAGCTGTTTTTT. Translated: CASSEVNTGELFF.

This chain connects TRBV4-1 to TRBJ1-6; no firm D call. Germline V gene data show CDR1 as MGHRA and CDR2 as YSYEKL. Trimming pared 3 bases from V and 5 bases from J, leaving 14 bases between. The length of the CDR3 is 16 residues. CDR3 residues: CASSHVIPLDNSPLHF. CDR3 in DNA: TGCGCCAGCAGCCACGTTATTCCGTTAGATAATTCACCCCTCCACTTT.

This clone was counted a single time. The chain employs TRBV9 and TRBJ2-7; 10 positions agree with TRBD1. CDR1 and CDR2 (germline): SGDLS, YYNGEE. V dropped 4 bases and J dropped 1; count of bases not matched to a gene: 8. There are 16 residues in the CDR3. The CDR3 region has the DNA TGTGCCAGCAGCCCAGATGGGGGACAGGGGTCCTACGAGCAGTACTTC. It codes for CASSPDGGQGSYEQYF. Together with reference TRBV9 and TRBJ2-7, the CDR3 gives the full variable domain: DSGVTQTPKHLITATGQRVTLRCSPRSGDLSVYWYQQSLDQGLQFLIQYYNGEERAKGNILERFSAQQFPDLHSELNLSSLELGDSALYFCASSPDGGQGSYEQYFGPGTRLTVT.

This clone was seen a few times. This chain links TRBV7-2 with TRBJ2-7; a possible D gene is TRBD1 (6 bases). Germline V gene lookup returns CDR1 SGHTA and CDR2 FQGNSA. This CDR3 is 13 amino acids long. With 5 bases removed from V and 2 bases from J, the gap between germline ends came to 10 bases. CDR3 in amino acids: CASSTRTAYEQYV. The CDR3 bases are TGTGCCAGCAGCACCAGGACAGCCTACGAGCAGTACGTC.

The chain is built from TRBV6-5 and TRBJ1-1, with D maybe TRBD1 (6 bases). CDR1 and CDR2 from the germline V gene are MNHEY and SVGAGI. Trimming cost V 6 bases and J 4 bases, with 18 bases left between them. This CDR3 contains 15 residues. The CDR3 here is CASSRAVRGGTEAFF. For the CDR3, the DNA is TGTGCCAGCAGCCGAGCGGTCAGGGGTGGCACTGAAGCTTTCTTT.

The chain links TRBV6-2 or TRBV6-3 to TRBJ2-1; 8 nucleotides agree with TRBD1. This CDR3 has 18 residues. The ends lost 6 bases at V and 5 bases at J; junction bases unmatched: 18. Germline V gives CDR1 MNHEY, CDR2 SVGEGT. CDR3 bases: TGTGCCAGCAGACCTCTCTCCCGGCGGGACAGGCCCCACAATGAGCAGTTCTTC. Protein: CASRPLSRRDRPHNEQFF.

This clone came up once. V usage is TRBV5-1 and J usage is TRBJ2-5; D is uncertain. This CDR3 has 12 residues. V lost 0 bases and J 5 bases, leaving 5 bases between the germline ends. Looked up from germline, CDR1 is SGHRS and CDR2 is YFSETQ. CDR3 in amino acids: CASSLGLETQYF. CDR3 nucleotides: TGCGCCAGCAGCTTGGGACTGGAGACCCAGTACTTC.

This chain's CDR3 is CASSLAGYEQYF. The DNA for the CDR3 is TGTGCCAGCAGTTTAGCAGGGTACGAGCAGTACTTC. The rearrangement links TRBV27 to TRBJ2-7, with D perhaps matching TRBD1 (5 bases). Germline V CDR1 and CDR2: MNHEY, SMNVEV (reference sequence). V was shortened by 2 bases and J by 4 bases, with 6 bases between the two germline ends. This CDR3 contains 12 residues.

This sequence joins TRBV6-4 and TRBJ2-1, with D possibly being TRBD2 (5 bases). Germline V gives CDR1 MRHNA, CDR2 SNTAGT. The CDR3 contains 14 residues. The ends were cut back, 0 bases at V and 9 bases at J, with 12 bases in the middle. Here the CDR3 reads CASSDSSRGTEQFF. The CDR3 DNA sequence: TGTGCCAGCAGTGACTCGAGTCGGGGTACTGAGCAGTTCTTC.

This clone was counted between two and nine times. The chain recombines TRBV7-9 with TRBJ2-1; TRBD2 matches at 9 bases. Germline V gene sequence: CDR1 SEHNR, CDR2 FQNEAQ (reference sequence). V dropped 5 bases and J dropped 8; count of bases not matched to a gene: 13. There are 16 residues in the CDR3. The CDR3 is CASSPPGGGGADEQFF. The CDR3, as DNA: TGTGCCAGCAGCCCGCCGGGTGGCGGGGGGGCTGATGAGCAGTTCTTC. The full variable domain, in which reference TRBV7-9 and TRBJ2-1 provide the parts outside the CDR3, is DTGVSQNPRHKITKRGQNVTFRCDPISEHNRLYWYRQTLGQGPEFLTYFQNEAQLEKSRLLSDRFSAERPKGSFSTLEIQRTEQGDSAMYLCASSPPGGGGADEQFFGPGTRLTVL.

V is TRBV6-5 and J is TRBJ2-2; TRBD1 agrees at 9 bases. Germline CDR1 MNHEY, CDR2 SVGAGI. The CDR3 extends over 15 amino acids. After removal of 7 bases from V and 7 bases from J, the junction contained 10 bases not matched to a gene. CDR3 amino acids: CASISGTGRRGELFF. The CDR3 DNA reads as TGTGCCAGCATTTCCGGGACAGGGCGGCGCGGGGAGCTGTTTTTT.

This clone turned up a few times. The chain has TRBV4-1 and TRBJ1-2; the D gene is possibly TRBD1 (6 bases). This CDR3 spans 15 amino acids. Trimming removed 1 base at V and 4 bases at J, with 13 bases between. Germline CDR1 reads MGHRA; CDR2 reads YSYEKL. The CDR3 reads CASSQGPTGSYGYTF. The CDR3 DNA follows: TGCGCCAGCAGCCAAGGCCCAACAGGGAGCTATGGCTACACCTTC.

The rearrangement links TRBV5-1 to TRBJ2-7; 9 bases match TRBD1. The germline V gene has CDR1 SGHRS and CDR2 YFSETQ. The CDR3 extends over 15 amino acids. The V gene end was trimmed by 4 bases and the J gene end by 3 bases; junction bases not matched to a gene: 8. The CDR3 bases are TGCGCCAGCAGCCTAGGGACAGGGACGGGCTACGAGCAGTACTTC. Translated, it gives CASSLGTGTGYEQYF. Combining the CDR3 with reference TRBV5-1 and TRBJ2-7 gives the whole variable domain KAGVTQTPRYLIKTRGQQVTLSCSPISGHRSVSWYQQTPGQGLQFLFEYFSETQRNKGNFPGRFSGRQFSNSRSEMNVSTLELGDSALYLCASSLGTGTGYEQYFGPGTRLTVT.

This chain uses TRBV19 with TRBJ1-5; 10 bases map to TRBD1. Germline trimming cut 1 base from V and 0 bases from J; bases unmatched to any gene: 9. Per germline, CDR1 LNHDA and CDR2 SQIVND (reference sequence). The CDR3 runs to 19 residues. CDR3 in DNA: TGTGCCAGTAGTATAGGGCCGGGACAGGGGTCCAATAGCAATCAGCCCCAGCATTTT. This encodes CASSIGPGQGSNSNQPQHF.

This clone has a handful of counts. CDR3 nucleotide sequence: TGTGCCAGCAGCTCCATCGGGTCAGCGCAAGAGACCCAGTACTTC. Residues: CASSSIGSAQETQYF. The rearrangement links TRBV7-2 to TRBJ2-5, with unresolved D. CDR1 and CDR2 (germline): SGHTA, FQGNSA. Trimming removed 4 bases at V and 2 bases at J, with 14 bases between. The CDR3 sequence is 15 residues long.

CDR3 protein: CASSFYGGDGYTF. DNA of the CDR3: TGTGCCAGTAGTTTCTATGGGGGCGATGGCTACACCTTC. The V gene is TRBV19, the J gene TRBJ1-2; TRBD1 is a possible D gene (6 bases). The length of the CDR3 is 13 residues. Per the germline V gene, CDR1 is LNHDA and CDR2 is SQIVND (reference sequence). V lost 5 bases, J lost 6 bases, and 13 bases lay in between.

This chain links TRBV4-1 with TRBJ2-2; 11 positions match TRBD1. The germline gives CDR1 MGHRA, CDR2 YSYEKL. The CDR3 is 18 residues long. Trimming at V came to 0 bases and at J to 3 bases, leaving 6 bases not matched to a gene. In DNA, the CDR3 is TGCGCCAGCAGCCAAGAAACGGACAGGGGGCCCTACACCGGGGAGCTGTTTTTT. As protein: CASSQETDRGPYTGELFF.

The chain combines TRBV27 with TRBJ1-5; D is undetermined. The germline V gene encodes CDR1 MNHEY and CDR2 SMNVEV (reference sequence). The V and J ends lost 5 bases and 1 base respectively, with 12 bases between them. The CDR3 runs 15 residues. CDR3 nucleotide sequence: TGTGCCAGCAGTCTGGGCCTGGTGAGCAATCAGCCCCAGCATTTT. It is translated as CASSLGLVSNQPQHF.